This TCR beta chain was sequenced during a study of cytomegalovirus exposure and HLA in healthy donors. Study overall: Within the Caucasian-associated ancestry cluster were around 81% of the roughly 400 genotyped donors. Study-wide points: The study designated 150 to 200 TCR beta chains cytomegalovirus-associated. Within a later analysis, the majority of CMV-associated TCR beta chains appeared HLA-restricted. For most TCR beta V segments, an earlier analysis put the productive rate at about 87% or about 30% of the time.

Comment on this clone: As yet, its antigen is unknown.

With V trimmed by 5 bases and J by 7 bases, 2 bases remained unmatched. Germline lookup yields CDR1 GTSNPN and CDR2 SVGIG (reference sequence). The CDR3 contains 12 residues. It was with 60 Vbeta and 13 Jbeta primers that the PCR ran. Sequenced by immunoSEQ multiplex PCR; TCRdb stores in-frame clones only, minus some. The sample has around 100,000 clones, and its top ten clones hold 5.5% to 8%. The sample was PBMCs. The chain carries TRBV30 and TRBJ2-1; 10 bases line up with TRBD2. The TCR sequence derives from a man aged 35 to 55 in good health and CMV-seropositive. The DNA of the CDR3 is TGTGCCTGGGCTAGCGGGAGAAATGAGCAGTTCTTC. This codes for CAWASGRNEQFF.